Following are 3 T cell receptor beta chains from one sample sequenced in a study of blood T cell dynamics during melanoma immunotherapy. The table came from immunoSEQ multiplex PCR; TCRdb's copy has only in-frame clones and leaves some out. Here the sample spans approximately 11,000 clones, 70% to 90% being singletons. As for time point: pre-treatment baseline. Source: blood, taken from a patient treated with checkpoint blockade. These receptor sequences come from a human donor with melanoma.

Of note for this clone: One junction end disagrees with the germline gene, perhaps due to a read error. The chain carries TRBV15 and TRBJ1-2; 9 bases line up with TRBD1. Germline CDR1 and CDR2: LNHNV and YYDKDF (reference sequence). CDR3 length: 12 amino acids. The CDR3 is CATSRGGTGLSF. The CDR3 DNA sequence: TGTGCCACCAGCAGAGGCGGGACAGGGCTAAGCTTC. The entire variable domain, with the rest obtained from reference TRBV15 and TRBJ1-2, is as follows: DAMVIQNPRYQVTQFGKPVTLSCSQTLNHNVMYWYQQKSSQAPKLLFHYYDKDFNNEADTPDNFQSRRPNTSFCFLDIRSPGLGDTAMYLCATSRGGTGLSFGSGTRLTVV.

The CDR3 here is CASRQDIGDEKLFF. As DNA, the CDR3 is TGTGCCAGCAGACAGGACATTGGGGATGAAAAACTGTTTTTT. The chain joins TRBV7-9 to TRBJ1-4, with D possibly TRBD1 on 5 matching bases. The V end was cut by 6 bases, the J end by 6 bases, with 14 bases between. The V gene's germline CDR1 is SEHNR and CDR2 FQNEAQ (reference sequence). This CDR3 has 14 amino acids.

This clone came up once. For the CDR3, the DNA is TGTGCCATCAGTGAGGAGGTCAGGAGCTCCTACGAGCAGTACTTC. Translated, it gives CAISEEVRSSYEQYF. The J gene is TRBJ2-7, the V gene TRBV10-3; D remains ambiguous. This CDR3 region has 15 residues. V was shortened by 2 bases and J by 0 bases, with 11 bases between the two germline ends. Germline V gene lookup returns CDR1 ENHRY and CDR2 SYGVKD.